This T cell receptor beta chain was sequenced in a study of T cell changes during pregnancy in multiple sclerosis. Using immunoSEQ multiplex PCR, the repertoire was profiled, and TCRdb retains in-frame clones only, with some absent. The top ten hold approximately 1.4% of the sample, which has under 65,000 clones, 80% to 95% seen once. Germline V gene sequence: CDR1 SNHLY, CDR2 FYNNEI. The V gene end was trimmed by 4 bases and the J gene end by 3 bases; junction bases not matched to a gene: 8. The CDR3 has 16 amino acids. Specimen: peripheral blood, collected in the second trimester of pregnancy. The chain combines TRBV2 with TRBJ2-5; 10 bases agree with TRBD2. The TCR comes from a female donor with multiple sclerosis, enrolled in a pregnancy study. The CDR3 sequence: CASSGQGLALKETQYF. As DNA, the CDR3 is TGTGCCAGCAGTGGGCAGGGACTAGCGCTAAAAGAGACCCAGTACTTC.